Presented here are 16 T cell receptor beta chains from one specimen sequenced in a study of T cells after yellow fever vaccination. Using its own MiXCR run on the 5' RACE reads, TCRdb lists one record per CDR3 protein. The table records a few hundred thousand distinct CDR3 sequences, roughly 19% of them present only once. Sequencing used PBMCs, obtained 15 days after the yellow fever booster vaccination. The receptors were sampled from a man aged 30-40 years who received the YFV17D yellow fever vaccine.

The rearrangement joins TRBV24-1 to TRBJ2-1, with TRBD1 as a possible D gene (6 bases). Deletions cut 3 bases from V and 6 bases from J, with 17 bases between. The germline V gene has CDR1 KGHDR and CDR2 SFDVKD. The CDR3 runs to 16 residues. CDR3 bases: TGTGCCACCAGTGATACCTGGGGACAAAGTAGCAATGAGCAGTTCTTC. It specifies CATSDTWGQSSNEQFF.

There are a few counts of this clonotype. The gene calls are TRBV20-1 and TRBJ2-1; 11 bases are shared with TRBD1. The CDR3 has 16 residues. Trimming removed 3 bases from V and 8 bases from J; junction bases left unmatched: 12. Germline CDR1 is DFQATT and CDR2 is SNEGSKA (reference sequence). This CDR3 is CSASWTGGGRTYEQFF. CDR3 coding DNA: TGCAGTGCTAGTTGGACAGGGGGCGGGAGGACCTATGAGCAGTTCTTC.

The CDR3 nucleotides read TGCAGCGTTGAATCAGGGGACATTGGCTACGAGCAGTACTTC. As protein: CSVESGDIGYEQYF. V is TRBV29-1 and J is TRBJ2-7; TRBD1 might be the D (6 bases). Trimming shortened V by 2 bases and J by 3 bases, and 14 bases separated the two germline ends. The germline gives CDR1 SQVTM, CDR2 ANQGSEA. The CDR3 has 14 amino acids.

This clonotype was seen ten or more times. The chain couples TRBV20-1 to TRBJ2-5, with D possibly matching TRBD1 (5 bases). Trimming removed 6 bases from V and 4 bases from J, with 12 bases in between. Germline-derived CDR1 and CDR2 are DFQATT and SNEGSKA (reference sequence). The CDR3 loop spans 12 amino acids. In DNA form, the CDR3 reads TGCAGTGCCTTGACAGCTACAGAGACCCAGTACTTC. Its translation: CSALTATETQYF.

This clonotype showed up just a few times. The chain employs TRBV5-1 and TRBJ2-5; 14 bases are shared with TRBD2. The germline V gene encodes CDR1 SGHRS and CDR2 YFSETQ. The CDR3 contains 17 residues. V lost 3 bases to trimming and J lost 5 bases; unmatched junction nucleotides: 9. The CDR3: CASSSTTSGRAAETQYF. In DNA, the CDR3 is TGCGCCAGCAGCTCTACGACTAGCGGGAGGGCTGCGGAGACCCAGTACTTC. The full variable domain, with the rest looked up from reference TRBV5-1 and TRBJ2-5, is KAGVTQTPRYLIKTRGQQVTLSCSPISGHRSVSWYQQTPGQGLQFLFEYFSETQRNKGNFPGRFSGRQFSNSRSEMNVSTLELGDSALYLCASSSTTSGRAAETQYFGPGTRLLVL.

Only a few counts were recorded for this clonotype. V is TRBV6-1 and J is TRBJ2-1; D gene unclear. This CDR3 has 14 amino acids. The V end was cut by 5 bases, the J end by 4 bases, with 12 bases between. Germline assignment: CDR1 MNHNS and CDR2 SASEGT. CDR3 coding DNA: TGTGCCAGCAGTATGGTGGGCGCATACAATGAGCAGTTCTTC. It yields the protein CASSMVGAYNEQFF.

The CDR3 coding sequence is TGTGCCAGCAGCCTTTATTCGCGGGGCTCCTACAATGAGCAGTTCTTC. Amino acids: CASSLYSRGSYNEQFF. The chain links TRBV7-3 to TRBJ2-1; weak D call: TRBD2 (6 bases). Trimming stripped 5 bases from V and 0 bases from J, with 14 bases between. Germline lookup yields CDR1 SGHTA and CDR2 FQGTGA. The CDR3 has 16 residues.

This clonotype showed up just a few times. The genes are TRBV6-1 and TRBJ2-1; 11 positions match TRBD2. Germline trimming cut 3 bases from V and 4 bases from J; bases unmatched to any gene: 5. Germline V lookup: CDR1 MNHNS, CDR2 SASEGT. The CDR3 spans 16 residues. CDR3 DNA sequence: TGTGCCAGCAGTGAGCAGGGGACTAGCGGTTACAATGAGCAGTTCTTC. It specifies CASSEQGTSGYNEQFF.

V is TRBV29-1 and J is TRBJ2-3; the match to TRBD2 covers 7 bases. From germline, CDR1 is SQVTM and CDR2 ANQGSEA. The CDR3 spans 14 residues. The V segment lost 8 bases and the J segment 2 bases; nucleotides outside the gene matches: 10. The CDR3 here is CSYLPGLLTDTQYF. The CDR3 coding sequence is TGCAGCTACTTACCGGGACTACTCACAGATACGCAGTATTTT.

The chain employs TRBV20-1 and TRBJ2-3; D gene unclear. The CDR3 runs to 15 residues. The germline CDR1 and CDR2 sequences are DFQATT and SNEGSKA (reference sequence). Trimming left V 6 bases short and J 5 bases short, with 21 bases between. CDR3 in DNA: TGCAGTGCACCTACGCTTCTCCCCGAGAGAGATACGCAGTATTTT. Its protein product is CSAPTLLPERDTQYF.

This clonotype showed up just a few times. The chain has TRBV11-2 and TRBJ2-2; 10 nucleotides match TRBD2. J was trimmed by 0 bases and V by 5 bases; bases with no gene match: 18. The CDR3 sequence is 21 residues long. Looked up from germline, CDR1 is SGHAT and CDR2 is FQNNGV. The CDR3 is CASSPLLGQASGSTNTGELFF. In DNA form, the CDR3 reads TGTGCCAGCAGCCCCCTTTTAGGACAGGCTAGCGGGAGCACGAACACCGGGGAGCTGTTTTTT.

This sequence joins TRBV7-3 and TRBJ2-6, with 10 bases aligning to TRBD2. J gave up 3 bases and V 8 bases, and 16 bases lay outside the gene matches. Germline V gene data show CDR1 as SGHTA and CDR2 as FQGTGA. CDR3 length equals 19 residues. CDR3 sequence reads: CASGLTSGTPRYGANVLTF. In DNA form, the CDR3 reads TGTGCCAGCGGGTTAACTAGCGGGACTCCCCGGTATGGGGCCAACGTCCTGACTTTC. Using reference TRBV7-3 and TRBJ2-6 for the parts outside the CDR3, the full variable domain is GAGVSQTPSNKVTEKGKYVELRCDPISGHTALYWYRQSLGQGPEFLIYFQGTGAADDSGLPNDRFFAVRPEGSVSTLKIQRTERGDSAVYLCASGLTSGTPRYGANVLTFGAGSRLTVL.

This chain links TRBV2 with TRBJ2-3; TRBD2 might be the D (5 bases). CDR1 is SNHLY, CDR2 FYNNEI, per germline. The length of the CDR3 is 15 residues. The V gene lost 3 bases and the J gene lost 1 base, with 11 bases spanning the gap. DNA of the CDR3: TGTGCCAGCAGTGAGGGAGCCAGTCGCACAGATACGCAGTATTTT. Translation: CASSEGASRTDTQYF.

The chain couples TRBV20-1 to TRBJ2-1; 7 positions agree with TRBD2. Per the germline V gene, CDR1 is DFQATT and CDR2 is SNEGSKA (reference sequence). The CDR3 is made up of 15 amino acids. The junction had 10 bases not matched to a gene; V was cut back by 3 bases and J by 5 bases. This CDR3 is CSARYLAGLHNEQFF. In DNA, the CDR3 is TGCAGTGCTAGGTACTTAGCGGGTCTACACAATGAGCAGTTCTTC.

This chain uses TRBV27 with TRBJ2-7; D may match TRBD1 or TRBD2 (6 bases each). In germline, CDR1 is MNHEY, CDR2 SMNVEV (reference sequence). The V end lost 4 bases, the J end lost 5 bases, and 15 bases lay between the germline ends. The CDR3 loop spans 14 amino acids. The chain's CDR3 is CASSYRGASDEQYF. Here the CDR3 DNA reads TGTGCCAGCAGTTATAGGGGGGCATCGGACGAGCAGTACTTC.

The chain recombines TRBV20-1 with TRBJ2-3; 7 bases fit TRBD1. The V segment lost 6 bases and the J segment 4 bases; nucleotides outside the gene matches: 10. Germline V gene lookup returns CDR1 DFQATT and CDR2 SNEGSKA (reference sequence). The CDR3 consists of 14 residues. CDR3 in amino acids: CSAPTGWYSDTQYF. The CDR3 nucleotides read TGCAGTGCGCCGACAGGGTGGTACTCAGATACGCAGTATTTT.